This T cell receptor (beta chain) was sequenced during a study of control samples from healthy donors and cancer patients. Clones were read by immunoSEQ multiplex PCR, and TCRdb kept only the in-frame ones, dropping some. The sample carries approximately 170,000 clones, around 93% recorded once. The germline V gene has CDR1 MNHNY and CDR2 SVGAGI (reference sequence). The V end lost 7 bases, the J end lost 0 bases, and 13 bases lay between the germline ends. The CDR3 spans 15 residues. This clonotype was obtained from a woman aged 60-75 years in good health. The sequencing sample was made of blood. The chain joins TRBV6-6 to TRBJ1-5; D is ambiguous. CDR3: CASTTDTYSNQPQHF. Written as DNA, the CDR3 is TGTGCCAGCACCACAGACACGTATAGCAATCAGCCCCAGCATTTT.